A single sample gave rise to the 15 T cell receptor beta chains below, sequenced in a study of blood T cell repertoires in COVID-19. This table comes from immunoSEQ multiplex PCR, and its TCRdb copy is limited to in-frame clones, with some not included. The repertoire consists of about 190,000 clones, with just under 85% occurring once and the leading ten covering more than 4.5%. Sample: peripheral blood. The receptors here all came from a woman between 65 and 79 years old with active or convalescent COVID-19.

The chain joins TRBV28 to TRBJ1-5; D unclear. Germline V CDR1 and CDR2: MDHEN, SYDVKM. This CDR3 spans 14 amino acids. V lost 3 bases and J 4 bases, leaving 10 bases between the germline ends. The CDR3 protein is CASSFRGGNQPQHF. As DNA, the CDR3 is TGTGCCAGCAGTTTTCGGGGTGGGAATCAGCCCCAGCATTTT.

The V call is TRBV27, the J call TRBJ2-3, with 10 bases matching TRBD2. The CDR3 is 15 amino acids. The germline gives CDR1 MNHEY, CDR2 SMNVEV (reference sequence). V dropped 5 bases and J dropped 2; count of bases not matched to a gene: 4. DNA for the CDR3: TGTGCCAGCAGTACCGGGACTAGCGTCACAGATACGCAGTATTTT. It specifies CASSTGTSVTDTQYF.

This chain joins TRBV4-2 and TRBJ2-5; 8 bases match TRBD2. V dropped 0 bases and J dropped 2; count of bases not matched to a gene: 5. CDR1 is LGHNA, CDR2 YNFKEQ, per germline. The CDR3 contains 16 residues. The CDR3 DNA reads as TGTGCCAGCAGCCAAGAAGGGACTAGTTGGCAAGAGACCCAGTACTTC. Its protein product is CASSQEGTSWQETQYF.

The chain has TRBV3-1 (or the pseudogene TRBV3-2) and TRBJ2-7; D may be TRBD1 (7 bases). The ends were cut back, 2 bases at V and 3 bases at J, with 14 bases in the middle. CDR1 LGHDT and CDR2 YNNKEL come from the germline V gene (reference sequence). The CDR3 is made up of 15 amino acids. CDR3 loop: CASSQTQGGFYEQYF. CDR3 bases: TGTGCCAGCAGCCAAACTCAGGGGGGCTTCTACGAGCAGTACTTC.

This clone was counted between two and nine times. The CDR3 region is CASSLGLAHTDTQYF. The CDR3 nucleotides are TGTGCCAGCAGCTTAGGACTAGCTCACACAGATACGCAGTATTTT. The J gene is TRBJ2-3, the V gene TRBV11-2, with 7 bases identical to TRBD2. Germline trimming cut 1 base from V and 2 bases from J; bases unmatched to any gene: 3. CDR3 length: 15 amino acids. Germline lookup yields CDR1 SGHAT and CDR2 FQNNGV. The variable domain in full, with the rest retrieved from reference TRBV11-2 and TRBJ2-3, is EAGVAQSPRYKIIEKRQSVAFWCNPISGHATLYWYQQILGQGPKLLIQFQNNGVVDDSQLPKDRFSAERLKGVDSTLKIQPAKLEDSAVYLCASSLGLAHTDTQYFGPGTRLTVL.

The V and J genes are TRBV3-1 (or the pseudogene TRBV3-2) and TRBJ2-5, with 9 bases identical to TRBD2. Unmatched junction bases numbered 8, after V lost 2 bases and J lost 4 bases. Germline V gene lookup returns CDR1 LGHDT and CDR2 YNNKEL (reference sequence). The CDR3 contains 16 residues. DNA for the CDR3: TGTGCCAGCAGCCAATCGGGACTAGCAAGGAGAGAGACCCAGTACTTC. This encodes CASSQSGLARRETQYF.

The chain employs TRBV25-1 and TRBJ1-2; 8 positions agree with TRBD1. V lost 4 bases, J lost 4 bases, and 5 bases stayed unmatched. The CDR3 covers 14 residues. Per the germline V gene, CDR1 is MGHDK and CDR2 is SYGVNS. The CDR3 region is CASSAQGAGYGYTF. The DNA for the CDR3 is TGTGCCAGCAGTGCCCAGGGGGCTGGCTATGGCTACACCTTC.

The V and J genes are TRBV7-3 and TRBJ2-2; TRBD2 agrees at 7 bases. The germline gives CDR1 SGHTA, CDR2 FQGTGA. The CDR3 length is 16 residues. With 1 base clipped from V and 7 bases from J, the junction kept 9 bases outside the gene matches. This CDR3 reads CASSLIGGSVSGELFF. For the CDR3, the DNA is TGTGCCAGCAGCTTAATCGGCGGGAGCGTCAGCGGGGAGCTGTTTTTT. Full variable domain (rest looked up from reference TRBV7-3 and TRBJ2-2): GAGVSQTPSNKVTEKGKYVELRCDPISGHTALYWYRQSLGQGPEFLIYFQGTGAADDSGLPNDRFFAVRPEGSVSTLKIQRTERGDSAVYLCASSLIGGSVSGELFFGEGSRLTVL.

The chain joins TRBV6-5 to TRBJ1-1; possible D gene TRBD1, 5 bases. The CDR3 contains 12 residues. The V end was cut by 2 bases, the J end by 11 bases, with 12 bases between. Germline CDR1 and CDR2: MNHEY and SVGAGI. CDR3 sequence reads: CASSYPSGVAFF. The CDR3, as DNA: TGTGCCAGCAGTTACCCCTCGGGGGTGGCTTTCTTT.

The CDR3 is CASSTRLAGGHEQFF. CDR3 nucleotides: TGTGCCAGCAGCACCCGACTAGCGGGAGGGCACGAGCAGTTCTTC. This chain joins TRBV9 and TRBJ2-1, with TRBD2 identical over 14 bases. The ends lost 4 bases at V and 10 bases at J; junction bases unmatched: 7. This CDR3 comprises 15 residues. The germline CDR1 and CDR2 sequences are SGDLS and YYNGEE.

The chain links TRBV18 to TRBJ2-1; a possible D gene is TRBD2 (6 bases). Germline V gene lookup returns CDR1 KGHSH and CDR2 LQKENI. V lost 2 bases and J 7 bases, leaving 15 bases between the germline ends. The CDR3 covers 15 residues. The CDR3 coding sequence is TGTGCCAGCTCACCAAGGCTAGCGTGGGTGAATGAGCAGTTCTTC. Protein: CASSPRLAWVNEQFF.

The rearrangement joins TRBV2 to TRBJ2-1, with 12 bases matching TRBD2. V lost 7 bases to trimming and J lost 5 bases; unmatched junction nucleotides: 3. CDR3 length: 14 residues. CDR1 is SNHLY, CDR2 FYNNEI, per germline. The CDR3 bases are TGTGCCAGCAAATGGACTAGCGGGAACAATGAGCAGTTCTTC. This encodes CASKWTSGNNEQFF.

The chain has TRBV5-6 and TRBJ1-1; no clear D gene. CDR3 length equals 13 residues. The V gene's germline CDR1 is SGHDT and CDR2 YYEEEE. Between the trimmed V and J ends, which lost 1 base and 9 bases, there was a span of 13 bases. CDR3 coding DNA: TGTGCCAGCAGCTTGAATTCAGGTCTTAAAGCTTTCTTT. Translated: CASSLNSGLKAFF.

The chain combines TRBV2 with TRBJ1-2; TRBD1 agrees at 7 bases. Per germline, CDR1 SNHLY and CDR2 FYNNEI. V lost 5 bases, J lost 4 bases, and 7 bases stayed unmatched. The CDR3 extends over 14 amino acids. This chain's CDR3 is CASSSAGGSYGYTF. In nucleotides, the CDR3 is TGTGCCAGCAGTTCCGCAGGGGGAAGCTATGGCTACACCTTC.

J is TRBJ1-1 and V is TRBV5-4; a weak D match, TRBD1 (6 bases). The V end was cut by 2 bases, the J end by 6 bases, with 17 bases between. The CDR3 loop spans 15 amino acids. The germline V gene has CDR1 SGHNT and CDR2 YYREEE (reference sequence). This chain's CDR3 is CASSFRGGAISEAFF. Written as DNA, the CDR3 is TGTGCCAGCAGCTTCCGCGGGGGGGCCATCTCTGAAGCTTTCTTT.